This is a list of T cell receptor beta chains from one sample in a study of T-cell reconstitution after alpha-beta-depleted transplantation in children. In TCRdb, the PCR reads were re-called with MiXCR into one record per CDR3 protein. The sample shows 600,000 to 700,000 distinct CDR3 sequences, around 16% of them seen only once. Here the sequenced sample was PBMCs from the stem cell graft donor, taken from the stem cell graft. The receptors come from a human donor who donated a stem cell graft to a child with acute myeloid leukemia. Both conserved end residues are part of each CDR3. Fields, in order: CDR3 protein, J gene, CDR3 length, clone size, V gene. The listing skips clone size in some rows; elsewhere it reads once, few, many or a size class.

CDR3 protein: CASSRRETQYF; J gene: TRBJ2-5; CDR3 length: 11; clone size: few; V gene: TRBV5-1
CDR3 protein: CASSLGTGANVLTF; J gene: TRBJ2-6; CDR3 length: 14; clone size: many; V gene: TRBV12-3/TRBV12-4
CDR3 protein: CATTAGTGYNSPLHF; J gene: TRBJ1-6; CDR3 length: 15; clone size: few; V gene: TRBV12-3/TRBV12-4
CDR3 protein: CSASQGSVETQYF; J gene: TRBJ2-5; CDR3 length: 13; clone size: -; V gene: TRBV20-1
CDR3 protein: CASSFLGARETQYF; J gene: TRBJ2-5; CDR3 length: 14; clone size: many; V gene: TRBV27
CDR3 protein: CSASSGGGYNNEQFF; J gene: TRBJ2-1; CDR3 length: 15; clone size: many; V gene: TRBV20-1
CDR3 protein: CASSPFTGGTENIQYF; J gene: TRBJ2-4; CDR3 length: 16; clone size: few; V gene: TRBV18
CDR3 protein: CSVDLISEAFF; J gene: TRBJ1-1; CDR3 length: 11; clone size: many; V gene: TRBV29-1
CDR3 protein: CASSSGTGRDEQYF; J gene: TRBJ2-7; CDR3 length: 14; clone size: -; V gene: TRBV25-1
CDR3 protein: CASSFHSGGTGTDTQYF; J gene: TRBJ2-3; CDR3 length: 17; clone size: few; V gene: TRBV7-9
CDR3 protein: CASAARGTTVEQFF; J gene: TRBJ2-1; CDR3 length: 14; clone size: -; V gene: TRBV2
CDR3 protein: CAISPQGSYEQYF; J gene: TRBJ2-7; CDR3 length: 13; clone size: many; V gene: TRBV10-3
CDR3 protein: CSVVLAGEYF; J gene: TRBJ2-3; CDR3 length: 10; clone size: few; V gene: TRBV29-1
CDR3 protein: CATSRDRGWKGSYNEQFF; J gene: TRBJ2-1; CDR3 length: 18; clone size: few; V gene: TRBV15
CDR3 protein: CASLAGPQETQYF; J gene: TRBJ2-5; CDR3 length: 13; clone size: few; V gene: TRBV12-3/TRBV12-4
CDR3 protein: CASRRAGGYQETQYF; J gene: TRBJ2-5; CDR3 length: 15; clone size: many; V gene: TRBV12-3/TRBV12-4
CDR3 protein: CASSLASGSDEQYF; J gene: TRBJ2-7; CDR3 length: 14; clone size: many; V gene: TRBV12-3/TRBV12-4
CDR3 protein: CASSYSEDGAPDTQYF; J gene: TRBJ2-3; CDR3 length: 16; clone size: few; V gene: TRBV6-5